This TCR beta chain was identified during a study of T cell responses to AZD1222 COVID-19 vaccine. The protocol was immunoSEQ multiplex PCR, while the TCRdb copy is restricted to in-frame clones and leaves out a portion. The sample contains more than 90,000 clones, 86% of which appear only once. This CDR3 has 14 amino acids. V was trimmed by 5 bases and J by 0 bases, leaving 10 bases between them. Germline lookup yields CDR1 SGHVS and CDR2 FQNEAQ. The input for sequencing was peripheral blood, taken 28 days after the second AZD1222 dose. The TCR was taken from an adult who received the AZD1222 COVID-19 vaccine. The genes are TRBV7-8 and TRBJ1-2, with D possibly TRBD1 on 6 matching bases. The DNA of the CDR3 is TGTGCCAGCAGCCCTACAGGGACTAACTATGGCTACACCTTC. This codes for CASSPTGTNYGYTF.